These 5 T cell receptor beta chains were sequenced from one sample in a study of T cells in Graves' hyperthyroidism and ophthalmopathy. Amplification targeted TCR beta CDR3 regions from RNA transcripts. Researchers ran a first-round RT-PCR on the TCR CDR3 using the HTBI primer set. TCRdb reprocessed the multiplex PCR reads via MiXCR and lists one record per CDR3 protein. The top ten clones hold around 50% of a sample with around 500,000 distinct CDR3 sequences, approximately 23% of them seen once. The sample consisted of blood. The receptor source for this set is a woman aged 65 to 85 with Graves' ophthalmopathy.

This clonotype was seen only a few times. The genes are TRBV19 and TRBJ2-3; 8 bases map to TRBD2. The CDR3 loop spans 15 amino acids. Looked up from germline, CDR1 is LNHDA and CDR2 is SQIVND (reference sequence). V lost 5 bases to trimming and J lost 3 bases; unmatched junction nucleotides: 7. DNA for the CDR3: TGTGCCAGTAGTTTCTTAGCGGGATCGACAGATACGCAGTATTTT. It codes for CASSFLAGSTDTQYF.

This clonotype was detected ten times or more. Here the CDR3 reads CASSYSIRAGHSGYTF. In DNA form, the CDR3 reads TGTGCCAGCAGTTACTCAATTCGAGCAGGGCACAGTGGCTACACCTTC. This chain uses TRBV6-6 with TRBJ1-2; tentative D call: TRBD1 (5 bases). Germline-derived CDR1 and CDR2 are MNHNY and SVGAGI (reference sequence). This CDR3 region has 16 residues. Trimming removed 0 bases from V and 7 bases from J, with 18 bases in between.

The sample holds many counts of this clonotype. The chain carries TRBV28 and TRBJ1-1, with D hard to call. Trimming shortened V by 10 bases and J by 7 bases, and 28 bases separated the two germline ends. Germline CDR1 MDHEN, CDR2 SYDVKM. This CDR3 has 16 residues. The CDR3 sequence is CATPNPLGGPTREAFF. For the CDR3, the DNA is TGTGCCACCCCTAATCCCCTAGGTGGCCCTACCCGTGAAGCTTTCTTT.

This clonotype showed up many times. This rearrangement joins TRBV12-3 or TRBV12-4 to TRBJ2-7, with TRBD1 matching over 7 bases. J gave up 0 bases and V 5 bases, and 4 bases lay outside the gene matches. The CDR3 loop spans 14 amino acids. The CDR3 spells CASSLGQASYEQYF. The DNA for the CDR3 is TGTGCCAGCAGTCTAGGACAGGCCTCCTACGAGCAGTACTTC.

The genes are TRBV25-1 and TRBJ2-3; the D gene is possibly TRBD1 (6 bases). Trimming removed 8 bases from V and 0 bases from J, with 21 bases in between. Per germline, CDR1 MGHDK and CDR2 SYGVNS. This CDR3 is built from 17 residues. In DNA, the CDR3 is TGTGCCAGCCAAATCGCGAAGGGGGAAGGTAGCACAGATACGCAGTATTTT. Its translation is CASQIAKGEGSTDTQYF. The whole variable domain, remainder taken from reference TRBV25-1 and TRBJ2-3, is EADIYQTPRYLVIGTGKKITLECSQTMGHDKMYWYQQDPGMELHLIHYSYGVNSTEKGDLSSESTVSRIRTEHFPLTLESARPSHTSQYLCASQIAKGEGSTDTQYFGPGTRLTVL.